This TCR beta chain is drawn from a study of control samples from healthy donors and cancer patients. With 7 bases removed from V and 2 bases from J, the gap between germline ends came to 5 bases. Germline loops: CDR1 LGHDT, CDR2 YNNKEL (reference sequence). This CDR3 is 12 amino acids long. Method: immunoSEQ multiplex PCR; TCRdb's copy keeps in-frame clones and lacks some. The sample contains some 94,000 clones, about 89% of which appear only once. This receptor was taken from a woman aged 50 to 65 with colorectal cancer. Sequencing used PBMCs. The chain employs TRBV3-1 (or the pseudogene TRBV3-2) and TRBJ2-2; the D is unclear. The DNA of the CDR3 is TGTGCCAGCACCACAAACACCGGGGAGCTGTTTTTT. Translating it yields CASTTNTGELFF.